Presented here are 27 T cell receptor beta chains from one specimen sequenced in a study of T cells in tumors and immune-related adverse events. Sequencing was performed with immunoSEQ multiplex PCR; in TCRdb, only in-frame clones are kept and a portion is missing. The sample includes about 22,000 clones, 80% to 95% of them seen just once. Material: lymph node tissue, obtained from a patient treated with anti-PD-1 therapy. All receptors derive from a female donor with metastatic renal cell carcinoma.

The chain uses TRBV5-1 and TRBJ1-1, with TRBD1 as a possible D gene (6 bases). Germline loops: CDR1 SGHRS, CDR2 YFSETQ. The V and J ends lost 4 bases and 1 base respectively, with 14 bases between them. The CDR3 is made up of 15 amino acids. In DNA, the CDR3 is TGCGCCAGCAGCCCGACCACAGGGACGAACACTGAAGCTTTCTTT. Its protein is CASSPTTGTNTEAFF.

The chain carries TRBV21-1 and TRBJ2-1. TRBV21-1 constitutes a pseudogene. The CDR3 covers 20 residues. CDR3 sequence reads: CASSGKTRDPDKTWGNEQFF. CDR3 DNA sequence: TGTGCCAGCAGCGGGAAGACCCGGGACCCAGATAAAACATGGGGCAATGAGCAGTTCTTC.

This clone occurred once. The chain carries TRBV11-1 and TRBJ2-1; TRBD2 is a possible D gene (6 bases). From germline, CDR1 is SGHAT and CDR2 FQDESV (reference sequence). This CDR3 is built from 15 residues. V was cut by 5 bases and J by 6 bases, with 17 bases left in between. CDR3 in DNA: TGTGCCAGCAGCCCGCTTCTTAGCGGTTTCAATGAGCAGTTCTTC. Its translation is CASSPLLSGFNEQFF.

The J gene is TRBJ2-3, the V gene TRBV6-5; D call uncertain. Trimming left V 5 bases short and J 1 base short, with 4 bases between. Germline CDR1 and CDR2: MNHEY and SVGAGI. The CDR3 loop spans 12 amino acids. The CDR3 region has the DNA TGTGCCAGCAGTCAGGGCACAGATACGCAGTATTTT. Its translation: CASSQGTDTQYF.

The J gene is TRBJ2-7, the V gene TRBV6-1, with D possibly being TRBD1 or TRBD2 (5 bases each). Germline CDR1 and CDR2: MNHNS and SASEGT. The CDR3 sequence is 15 residues long. Trimming left V 4 bases short and J 1 base short, with 14 bases between. CDR3 loop: CASSVMGETSYEQYF. The CDR3 DNA reads TGTGCCAGCAGTGTAATGGGGGAAACATCCTACGAGCAGTACTTC.

The chain uses TRBV5-4 and TRBJ1-6; the D is unclear. CDR3 length equals 16 residues. Between the trimmed V and J ends, which lost 0 bases and 5 bases, there was a span of 12 bases. Germline lookup yields CDR1 SGHNT and CDR2 YYREEE (reference sequence). In DNA, the CDR3 is TGTGCCAGCAGCTTGGAGGGCGGGGTTGATAATTCACCCCTCCACTTT. Translated, it gives CASSLEGGVDNSPLHF. Filled out from reference TRBV5-4 and TRBJ1-6, the complete variable domain reads ETGVTQSPTHLIKTRGQQVTLRCSSQSGHNTVSWYQQALGQGPQFIFQYYREEENGRGNFPPRFSGLQFPNYSSELNVNALELDDSALYLCASSLEGGVDNSPLHFGNGTRLTVT.

The chain combines TRBV2 with TRBJ1-5; D may be TRBD1 (5 bases). This CDR3 comprises 15 residues. The germline CDR1 and CDR2 sequences are SNHLY and FYNNEI. Trimming removed 8 bases at V and 0 bases at J, with 14 bases between. The CDR3, as DNA: TGTGCCAGCCTCCTGGGGGACCATAGCAATCAGCCCCAGCATTTT. As protein: CASLLGDHSNQPQHF. Using reference TRBV2 and TRBJ1-5 for the parts outside the CDR3, the full variable domain is EPEVTQTPSHQVTQMGQEVILRCVPISNHLYFYWYRQILGQKVEFLVSFYNNEISEKSEIFDDQFSVERPDGSNFTLKIRSTKLEDSAMYFCASLLGDHSNQPQHFGDGTRLSIL.

A single count supports this clone. V gene TRBV18 combines with J gene TRBJ1-1; 9 bases agree with TRBD1. J lost 0 bases, V lost 4 bases, and 12 bases had no gene match. Germline lookup yields CDR1 KGHSH and CDR2 LQKENI. This CDR3 spans 18 amino acids. The CDR3 spells CASSLLGTGNKVNTEAFF. CDR3 coding DNA: TGTGCCAGCTCACTCCTCGGGACAGGGAATAAGGTGAACACTGAAGCTTTCTTT.

The V call is TRBV10-2, the J call TRBJ1-2, with D uncertain. The CDR3 is made up of 13 amino acids. CDR1 and CDR2 from the germline V gene are WSHSY and SAAADI. The germline V and J ends were trimmed by 1 base and 4 bases, with 7 bases remaining between them. The CDR3 DNA reads as TGCGCCAGCAGTGAGTGGGAGATCTATGGCTACACCTTC. Protein: CASSEWEIYGYTF.

The V gene is TRBV7-2, the J gene TRBJ2-7, with D perhaps matching TRBD1 (5 bases). Germline values: CDR1 SGHTA, CDR2 FQGNSA. The ends were cut back, 0 bases at V and 2 bases at J, with 8 bases in the middle. The CDR3 covers 14 residues. CDR3 bases: TGTGCCAGCAGCTTAGCACAGGTCACCTACGAGCAGTACTTC. Translation gives CASSLAQVTYEQYF.

The genes are TRBV18 and TRBJ2-3; D is tentatively TRBD1 or TRBD2 (6 bases each). This CDR3 region has 15 residues. The germline gives CDR1 KGHSH, CDR2 LQKENI. The germline V and J ends were trimmed by 3 bases and 6 bases, with 16 bases remaining between them. CDR3 amino acids: CASSPHGGPQDTQYF. In DNA form, the CDR3 reads TGTGCCAGCTCACCTCATGGGGGGCCCCAGGATACGCAGTATTTT.

The rearrangement uses TRBV6-5 and TRBJ2-5; D assignment may be TRBD1 or TRBD2 (5 bases each). Germline V gene lookup returns CDR1 MNHEY and CDR2 SVGAGI. V shed 5 bases and J shed 7 bases, with 17 bases lying between them. The CDR3 sequence is 14 residues long. This chain's CDR3 is CASSPGTTRGTQYF. The CDR3 bases are TGTGCCAGCAGTCCTGGGACGACCCGAGGGACCCAGTACTTC.

This chain links TRBV5-1 with TRBJ2-5; D may be TRBD2 (6 bases). V lost 0 bases to trimming and J lost 1 base, with 10 bases between them. CDR1 and CDR2 (germline): SGHRS, YFSETQ. The CDR3 has 15 residues. The CDR3 reads CASSLAGRGQETQYF. In nucleotides, the CDR3 is TGCGCCAGCAGCTTGGCTGGGCGGGGCCAAGAGACCCAGTACTTC.

This chain uses TRBV25-1 with TRBJ2-3; TRBD1 aligns across 12 bases. The V and J ends lost 4 bases and 2 bases, in that order; junction bases with no gene match: 7. This CDR3 spans 17 amino acids. Germline CDR1 reads MGHDK; CDR2 reads SYGVNS. The CDR3 protein is CASSAPGQGALTDTQYF. The CDR3 DNA is TGTGCCAGCAGTGCCCCGGGACAGGGGGCCCTCACAGATACGCAGTATTTT.

V usage is TRBV6-5 and J usage is TRBJ2-2; D possibly corresponds to TRBD1 (6 bases). V was clipped by 2 bases and J by 0 bases, with 7 bases between them. The CDR3 totals 15 residues. CDR1 is MNHEY and CDR2 is SVGAGI in the germline V gene. The CDR3 DNA reads as TGTGCCAGCAGTTACCACAGGGCGAACACCGGGGAGCTGTTTTTT. It translates to CASSYHRANTGELFF.

CDR3 bases: TGTGCCTGGAGTGCCGACAGGGTCTGGCAGCCCCAGCATTTT. Translated: CAWSADRVWQPQHF. The chain recombines TRBV30 with TRBJ1-5, with 7 bases that match TRBD1. The CDR3 totals 14 residues. Trimming cost V 1 base and J 7 bases; bases outside gene matches: 7. The germline gives CDR1 GTSNPN, CDR2 SVGIG (reference sequence).

The chain has TRBV27 and TRBJ1-5; D may be TRBD1 (5 bases). V was shortened by 6 bases and J by 2 bases, with 17 bases between the two germline ends. This CDR3 region has 16 residues. Looked up from germline, CDR1 is MNHEY and CDR2 is SMNVEV (reference sequence). CDR3 in amino acids: CASRLTGFGGNQPQHF. The CDR3 DNA reads as TGTGCCAGCAGACTCACAGGTTTCGGTGGCAATCAGCCCCAGCATTTT.

This clone was observed a few times. This chain links TRBV5-4 with TRBJ2-4; TRBD2 matches 12 bases. V shed 0 bases, J shed 6 bases, and the junction held 4 bases outside the gene matches. Germline V gene sequence: CDR1 SGHNT, CDR2 YYREEE (reference sequence). The CDR3 extends over 16 amino acids. The CDR3 coding sequence is TGTGCCAGCAGCTTGGGACTAGCGGGAGCTGGAAACATTCAGTACTTC. Translation gives CASSLGLAGAGNIQYF.

V usage is TRBV5-1 and J usage is TRBJ1-1, with D maybe TRBD1 (6 bases). Trimming took 7 bases from V and 0 from J, leaving 13 bases between them. CDR3 length: 14 amino acids. From germline, CDR1 is SGHRS and CDR2 YFSETQ. CDR3 nucleotide sequence: TGCGCCAGCGGGGGGACAAACATGAACACTGAAGCTTTCTTT. It yields the protein CASGGTNMNTEAFF. Based on the CDR3 plus reference TRBV5-1 and TRBJ1-1, the full variable domain is KAGVTQTPRYLIKTRGQQVTLSCSPISGHRSVSWYQQTPGQGLQFLFEYFSETQRNKGNFPGRFSGRQFSNSRSEMNVSTLELGDSALYLCASGGTNMNTEAFFGQGTRLTVV.

V gene TRBV2 combines with J gene TRBJ1-2, with D perhaps TRBD1 (6 bases). The germline V gene encodes CDR1 SNHLY and CDR2 FYNNEI. This CDR3 region has 14 residues. V was trimmed by 6 bases and J by 8 bases, leaving 19 bases between them. DNA for the CDR3: TGTGCCAGCAGCGACGGGGGCGCGATATGGGGCTACACCTTC. This gives the protein CASSDGGAIWGYTF.

V and J are TRBV5-6 and TRBJ1-2; D is perhaps TRBD1 (5 bases). With 2 bases removed from V and 3 bases from J, the gap between germline ends came to 23 bases. CDR1 and CDR2 (germline): SGHDT, YYEEEE. This CDR3 is built from 18 residues. CDR3 protein: CASSFYSRVGPRDYGYTF. CDR3 coding DNA: TGTGCCAGCAGCTTCTACTCCAGGGTCGGCCCAAGGGACTATGGCTACACCTTC.

The chain combines TRBV10-3 with TRBJ2-1; D not certain. The germline V gene has CDR1 ENHRY and CDR2 SYGVKD. V was clipped by 0 bases and J by 7 bases, with 7 bases between them. The CDR3 is 13 residues long. CDR3 loop: CAISESPVNEQFF. The CDR3 nucleotides are TGTGCCATCAGTGAGTCTCCGGTAAATGAGCAGTTCTTC.

The rearrangement joins TRBV4-1 to TRBJ1-1, with a weak D call TRBD1 (5 bases). Germline-derived CDR1 and CDR2 are MGHRA and YSYEKL. CDR3 length: 14 amino acids. The ends were cut back, 4 bases at V and 5 bases at J, with 14 bases in the middle. The CDR3 loop reads CASSLRQGRTEAFF. In nucleotides, the CDR3 is TGCGCCAGCAGCCTTAGGCAGGGCAGGACTGAAGCTTTCTTT.

The chain uses TRBV30 and TRBJ2-2; 7 positions match TRBD1. J gave up 5 bases and V 1 base, and 4 bases lay outside the gene matches. The CDR3 covers 14 residues. Per germline, CDR1 GTSNPN and CDR2 SVGIG (reference sequence). Written as DNA, the CDR3 is TGTGCCTGGAGTGACAAACAGGGGACCGGGGAGCTGTTTTTT. This gives the protein CAWSDKQGTGELFF.

The chain is built from TRBV19 and TRBJ2-3, with TRBD2 matching over 8 bases. There are 17 residues in the CDR3. The V gene's germline CDR1 is LNHDA and CDR2 SQIVND (reference sequence). With 0 bases clipped from V and 4 bases from J, the junction kept 9 bases outside the gene matches. The CDR3 reads CASSIDGLARRSDTQYF. As DNA, the CDR3 is TGTGCCAGTAGTATAGACGGACTAGCCAGGAGGTCAGATACGCAGTATTTT.

The chain links TRBV5-1 to TRBJ2-5; D remains unclear. The CDR3 loop spans 11 amino acids. CDR1 is SGHRS, CDR2 YFSETQ, per germline. Trimming stripped 0 bases from V and 7 bases from J, with 4 bases between. The CDR3 DNA is TGCGCCAGCAGCTTGGATGTGACCCAGTACTTC. This encodes CASSLDVTQYF. The full variable domain, its missing parts supplied by reference TRBV5-1 and TRBJ2-5, is KAGVTQTPRYLIKTRGQQVTLSCSPISGHRSVSWYQQTPGQGLQFLFEYFSETQRNKGNFPGRFSGRQFSNSRSEMNVSTLELGDSALYLCASSLDVTQYFGPGTRLLVL.

The chain uses TRBV6-5 and TRBJ1-1; 8 bases align to TRBD1. The V and J ends lost 5 bases and 7 bases, in that order; junction bases with no gene match: 12. The CDR3 runs to 15 residues. The germline V gene has CDR1 MNHEY and CDR2 SVGAGI. The DNA for the CDR3 is TGTGCCAGCAGTGCCTGGGGACAGGTTGACAGTGAAGCTTTCTTT. Amino acids: CASSAWGQVDSEAFF.